These 12 T cell receptor beta chains were sequenced from one sample in a study of blood T cell repertoires in COVID-19. Data came from immunoSEQ multiplex PCR; TCRdb stores just in-frame clones and leaves some out. Among 150,000 to 190,000 clones listed, about 80% were seen once. The sequencing input was peripheral blood. These TCRs come from a man between 60 and 70 years old with acute or convalescent COVID-19.

This rearrangement joins TRBV21-1 to TRBJ2-5; the table calls TRBD2, which could not be checked here. TRBV21-1 is a pseudogene segment. The CDR3 is made up of 18 amino acids. CDR3 bases: TGTGCCAGCAGCAAAAATCGGGAGGGGGGGGTTGCTGTGCAGACCCAGTACTTC. It specifies CASSKNREGGVAVQTQYF.

The gene calls are TRBV27 and TRBJ1-2; TRBD1 agrees at 8 bases. CDR3 size: 18 residues. J was trimmed by 1 base and V by 3 bases; bases with no gene match: 13. CDR1 is MNHEY and CDR2 is SMNVEV in the germline V gene (reference sequence). The CDR3 spells CASSLEGTGLGDNYGYTF. As DNA, the CDR3 is TGTGCCAGCAGTTTGGAAGGGACAGGCCTCGGGGATAACTATGGCTACACCTTC.

The chain recombines TRBV3-1 (or the pseudogene TRBV3-2) with TRBJ2-5; 13 bases are a match to TRBD2. Germline values: CDR1 LGHDT, CDR2 YNNKEL (reference sequence). The J segment lost 2 bases and the V segment lost 5 bases, leaving 5 bases of the junction unmatched. The CDR3 loop spans 16 amino acids. CDR3 protein: CASSNLLAGGQETQYF. Written as DNA, the CDR3 is TGTGCCAGCAGCAACCTACTAGCGGGAGGGCAAGAGACCCAGTACTTC.

The chain is built from TRBV28 and TRBJ1-3; possibly TRBD1 for D (5 bases). The V gene's germline CDR1 is MDHEN and CDR2 SYDVKM. The germline V and J ends were trimmed by 2 bases and 0 bases, with 11 bases remaining between them. The CDR3 extends over 16 amino acids. This CDR3 reads CASSLTGGGSGNTIYF. CDR3 coding DNA: TGTGCCAGCAGTTTAACGGGGGGGGGCTCTGGAAACACCATATATTTT.

In DNA, the CDR3 is TGTGCCAGCAACCACGACAGGGGGCTAGGTGGCTACACCTTC. Translation: CASNHDRGLGGYTF. The rearrangement joins TRBV2 to TRBJ1-2; 10 nucleotides agree with TRBD1. V shed 7 bases and J 7 bases; nucleotides not matched to a gene: 9. The CDR3 covers 14 residues. Germline CDR1 is SNHLY and CDR2 is FYNNEI.

This chain links TRBV5-4 with TRBJ2-1; TRBD2 aligns across 8 bases. The CDR3 covers 13 residues. After removal of 1 base from V and 10 bases from J, the junction contained 4 bases not matched to a gene. The germline V gene encodes CDR1 SGHNT and CDR2 YYREEE (reference sequence). The CDR3 region has the DNA TGTGCCAGCAGCTTGCGGGGGGGCAACGAGCAGTTCTTC. This sequence encodes CASSLRGGNEQFF. The full variable domain, in which reference TRBV5-4 and TRBJ2-1 provide the parts outside the CDR3, is ETGVTQSPTHLIKTRGQQVTLRCSSQSGHNTVSWYQQALGQGPQFIFQYYREEENGRGNFPPRFSGLQFPNYSSELNVNALELDDSALYLCASSLRGGNEQFFGPGTRLTVL.

This rearrangement joins TRBV7-2 to TRBJ1-2; D is possibly TRBD1 (5 bases). Germline lookup yields CDR1 SGHTA and CDR2 FQGNSA. This CDR3 spans 13 amino acids. Trimming removed 8 bases at V and 1 base at J, with 11 bases between. As DNA, the CDR3 is TGTGCCAGCTTTGACAGCAGTAACTATGGCTACACCTTC. Amino acids: CASFDSSNYGYTF.

This CDR3 is CASSLSGGARDNEQFF. The CDR3 region has the DNA TGTGCCAGCAGCTTAAGCGGGGGGGCAAGGGACAATGAGCAGTTCTTC. The chain joins TRBV5-4 to TRBJ2-1; 10 nucleotides align to TRBD2. The CDR3 consists of 16 residues. Germline V gene sequence: CDR1 SGHNT, CDR2 YYREEE (reference sequence). V shed 2 bases and J 5 bases; nucleotides not matched to a gene: 7.

CDR3: CASSFDASSYNEQFF. The CDR3 nucleotides read TGTGCCAGCAGCTTCGATGCGAGCTCCTACAATGAGCAGTTCTTC. The rearrangement links TRBV5-4 to TRBJ2-1; no reliable D call. The V end was cut by 2 bases, the J end by 0 bases, with 9 bases between. This CDR3 region has 15 residues. Germline loops: CDR1 SGHNT, CDR2 YYREEE (reference sequence).

The V and J genes are TRBV3-1 (or the pseudogene TRBV3-2) and TRBJ2-1; maybe TRBD1 (6 bases). The germline V and J ends were trimmed by 1 base and 6 bases, with 13 bases remaining between them. The germline gives CDR1 LGHDT, CDR2 YNNKEL (reference sequence). The CDR3 runs to 15 residues. The CDR3 loop reads CASSQGGTNTNEQFF. CDR3 nucleotides: TGTGCCAGCAGCCAAGGGGGGACAAATACCAATGAGCAGTTCTTC.

V gene TRBV29-1 combines with J gene TRBJ1-1; a possible D gene is TRBD1 (5 bases). The CDR3 runs to 14 residues. V shed 3 bases and J shed 5 bases, with 16 bases lying between them. Germline values: CDR1 SQVTM, CDR2 ANQGSEA. The CDR3 here is CSVEGPGFQTEAFF. For the CDR3, the DNA is TGCAGCGTTGAGGGGCCGGGTTTTCAAACTGAAGCTTTCTTT. Filled out from reference TRBV29-1 and TRBJ1-1, the complete variable domain reads SAVISQKPSRDICQRGTSLTIQCQVDSQVTMMFWYRQQPGQSLTLIATANQGSEATYESGFVIDKFPISRPNLTFSTLTVSNMSPEDSSIYLCSVEGPGFQTEAFFGQGTRLTVV.

This chain links TRBV7-2 with TRBJ2-7; 11 nucleotides line up with TRBD2. J gave up 2 bases and V 5 bases, and 5 bases lay outside the gene matches. The CDR3 consists of 15 residues. Germline CDR1 is SGHTA and CDR2 is FQGNSA. For the CDR3, the DNA is TGTGCCAGCAGCCGCGGTAGCGGGGGGGCCTACGAGCAGTACTTC. Protein sequence: CASSRGSGGAYEQYF.